Each of the 27 T cell receptor beta chains below was sequenced from the same sample in a study of cytomegalovirus exposure and HLA in healthy donors. PCR employed 60 Vbeta and 13 Jbeta primers. Only in-frame clones appear in the TCRdb table, and some are missing; sequencing was by immunoSEQ multiplex PCR. The sample records some 180,000 clones, approximately 78% being singletons. Sequencing was carried out using PBMCs. The receptors come from a woman aged 18-35 years in good health and CMV-seronegative.

A few counts support this clone. The chain carries TRBV29-1 and TRBJ1-1, with 9 bases aligning to TRBD1. Germline V gene sequence: CDR1 SQVTM, CDR2 ANQGSEA. V lost 6 bases, J lost 2 bases, and 4 bases stayed unmatched. CDR3 length: 13 amino acids. The DNA for the CDR3 is TGCAGCGTAGGGACAGGGTTCAACACTGAAGCTTTCTTT. Amino acids: CSVGTGFNTEAFF.

V gene TRBV4-2 combines with J gene TRBJ1-6, with no clear D. V was pared by 0 bases and J by 8 bases, with 14 bases between. This CDR3 has 16 residues. Germline CDR1 LGHNA, CDR2 YNFKEQ. CDR3 bases: TGTGCCAGCAGCCAAGAGGAGGAGGGCCCGTATTCACCCCTCCACTTT. Amino acid sequence: CASSQEEEGPYSPLHF.

This chain connects TRBV13 to TRBJ2-1; tentative D call: TRBD1 (6 bases). Germline V CDR1 and CDR2: PRHDT, FYEKMQ (reference sequence). The ends were cut back, 5 bases at V and 7 bases at J, with 9 bases in the middle. This CDR3 contains 12 residues. In nucleotides, the CDR3 is TGTGCCAGCAGCCGACAGGCGAATGAGCAGTTCTTC. This gives the protein CASSRQANEQFF.

The chain links TRBV28 to TRBJ2-1, with TRBD2 as a possible D gene (6 bases). The CDR3 totals 19 residues. V lost 3 bases, J lost 3 bases, and 24 bases lay in between. From germline, CDR1 is MDHEN and CDR2 SYDVKM. The CDR3: CASSLSGRFERRVYNEQFF. CDR3 in DNA: TGTGCCAGCAGTTTGTCCGGACGTTTTGAGCGGAGGGTCTACAATGAGCAGTTCTTC.

The V and J genes are TRBV7-2 and TRBJ2-7; 9 bases align to TRBD1. Trimming removed 5 bases from V and 9 bases from J; junction bases left unmatched: 14. This CDR3 is built from 15 residues. The germline CDR1 and CDR2 sequences are SGHTA and FQGNSA. The CDR3 sequence: CASSPSGTGSRRQYF. The CDR3 nucleotides read TGTGCCAGCAGCCCCTCCGGGACAGGGTCCCGAAGGCAGTACTTC.

J is TRBJ1-2 and V is TRBV6-6, with D perhaps matching TRBD1 (5 bases). Germline assignment: CDR1 MNHNY and CDR2 SVGAGI (reference sequence). V lost 4 bases, J lost 4 bases, and 13 bases lay in between. This CDR3 region has 14 residues. The CDR3 sequence is CASSSRQSSYGYTF. The CDR3, as DNA: TGTGCCAGCAGTTCGAGACAGTCCTCCTATGGCTACACCTTC.

This clone has only a few counts. This chain links TRBV7-8 with TRBJ1-4; 8 positions agree with TRBD1. V gave up 4 bases and J gave up 2 bases; unmatched junction bases: 9. The CDR3 is 17 residues long. Germline loops: CDR1 SGHVS, CDR2 FQNEAQ. Here the CDR3 DNA reads TGTGCCAGCAGCTCGGGACAGGCGCTTGGCACTAATGAAAAACTGTTTTTT. As protein: CASSSGQALGTNEKLFF. Full variable domain (remainder filled in from reference TRBV7-8 and TRBJ1-4): GAGVSQSPRYKVAKRGQDVALRCDPISGHVSLFWYQQALGQGPEFLTYFQNEAQLDKSGLPSDRFFAERPEGSVSTLKIQRTQQEDSAVYLCASSSGQALGTNEKLFFGSGTQLSVL.

DNA of the CDR3: TGTGCCAGCAGCTTGAACCCGGGTGACACTGAAGCTTTCTTT. This codes for CASSLNPGDTEAFF. The chain combines TRBV5-4 with TRBJ1-1; D is uncertain. Trimming cost V 1 base and J 3 bases, with 10 bases left between them. Germline lookup yields CDR1 SGHNT and CDR2 YYREEE (reference sequence). This CDR3 is built from 14 residues.

The chain joins TRBV4-1 to TRBJ2-3; 7 bases line up with TRBD1. This CDR3 comprises 16 residues. Germline V gene lookup returns CDR1 MGHRA and CDR2 YSYEKL. V lost 2 bases to trimming and J lost 3 bases; unmatched junction nucleotides: 8. DNA of the CDR3: TGCGCCAGCAGCCAATACGACAGGGTCACGACAGATACGCAGTATTTT. It is translated as CASSQYDRVTTDTQYF.

The chain uses TRBV6-1 and TRBJ2-7, with 8 positions matching TRBD1. The CDR3 runs to 13 residues. V lost 9 bases and J lost 2; bases outside the gene matches: 6. The germline CDR1 and CDR2 sequences are MNHNS and SASEGT. CDR3 coding DNA: TGTGCCAGGAGCCGGGACAGGACCTACGAGCAGTACGTC. Translated, it gives CARSRDRTYEQYV.

This clone was seen once. The V and J genes are TRBV5-4 and TRBJ2-2, with 7 bases aligning to TRBD1. CDR3 length: 15 amino acids. Looked up from germline, CDR1 is SGHNT and CDR2 is YYREEE (reference sequence). Germline trimming cut 4 bases from V and 6 bases from J; bases unmatched to any gene: 9. CDR3 region: CASSPGTATPGELFF. Here the CDR3 DNA reads TGTGCCAGCAGCCCTGGGACAGCTACACCCGGGGAGCTGTTTTTT.

The chain employs TRBV4-3 and TRBJ2-1; 8 nucleotides line up with TRBD2. The V and J ends lost 0 bases and 4 bases, in that order; junction bases with no gene match: 8. Germline V gene lookup returns CDR1 LGHNA and CDR2 YSLEER. The CDR3 has 17 residues. CDR3 loop: CASSQDPTSGEYNEQFF. In DNA, the CDR3 is TGCGCCAGCAGCCAAGACCCCACTAGCGGAGAATACAATGAGCAGTTCTTC.

This clone was recorded once. The DNA for the CDR3 is TGTGCCAGCAGTCGCGGACAGGGCCCAACCTACGAGCAGTACTTC. This codes for CASSRGQGPTYEQYF. This chain uses TRBV6-1 with TRBJ2-7, with TRBD1 matching 8 bases. The germline CDR1 and CDR2 sequences are MNHNS and SASEGT. V was pared by 5 bases and J by 2 bases, with 8 bases of the junction left unmatched. This CDR3 has 15 residues.

As for this clone: The junction differs from germline at one of its ends, possibly a read error. V is TRBV25-1 and J is TRBJ2-1; unclear D gene. CDR1 is MGHDK and CDR2 is SYGVNS in the germline V gene. The CDR3 has 11 amino acids. CDR3 sequence (DNA): TGTGCCAGCAGTGAGGTAGCTCTCCCCATCTTC. This sequence encodes CASSEVALPIF.

The chain uses TRBV7-9 and TRBJ2-3, with TRBD2 matching over 9 bases. After removal of 5 bases from V and 9 bases from J, the junction contained 9 bases not matched to a gene. CDR1 is SEHNR and CDR2 is FQNEAQ in the germline V gene (reference sequence). This CDR3 is 14 amino acids long. The CDR3 protein is CASSLSAGGQTQYF. CDR3 in DNA: TGTGCCAGCAGCCTATCAGCGGGAGGACAAACGCAGTATTTT.

This clone appeared a few times. This chain connects TRBV7-8 to TRBJ2-5, with D perhaps matching TRBD2 (7 bases). The CDR3 consists of 14 residues. Looked up from germline, CDR1 is SGHVS and CDR2 is FQNEAQ. V lost 4 bases, J lost 5 bases, and 14 bases lay in between. The DNA of the CDR3 is TGTGCCAGCAGCTCTGGGAGGGGGTTGGAGACCCAGTACTTC. Translation: CASSSGRGLETQYF.

The chain links TRBV2 to TRBJ2-5; maybe TRBD2 (5 bases). Germline V gives CDR1 SNHLY, CDR2 FYNNEI. This CDR3 contains 13 residues. Deletions cut 3 bases from V and 7 bases from J, with 12 bases between. Written as DNA, the CDR3 is TGTGCCAGCAGTGACTCGTCCGCGGGGACCCAGTACTTC. Its translation is CASSDSSAGTQYF.

This chain uses TRBV25-1 with TRBJ2-4; TRBD1 agrees at 12 bases. The CDR3 contains 18 residues. The V gene's germline CDR1 is MGHDK and CDR2 SYGVNS. V trimming: 6 bases; J trimming: 3 bases; junction bases outside the gene matches: 12. CDR3 nucleotides: TGTGCCAGCAGCCCTGGTTGGGGACAGGGGGCTGGCAAAAACATTCAGTACTTC. Translating it yields CASSPGWGQGAGKNIQYF.

This chain joins TRBV6-5 and TRBJ2-3, with D possibly matching TRBD2 (6 bases). The V and J ends lost 0 bases and 5 bases respectively, with 12 bases between them. From germline, CDR1 is MNHEY and CDR2 SVGAGI. The CDR3 sequence is 15 residues long. In nucleotides, the CDR3 is TGTGCCAGCAGTTACTCGCGGCTAGCGTTAGATACGCAGTATTTT. Translated, it gives CASSYSRLALDTQYF.

The chain is built from TRBV2 and TRBJ2-7; 11 bases align to TRBD2. V was clipped by 6 bases and J by 3 bases; unmatched bases: 7. The CDR3 loop spans 15 amino acids. The germline CDR1 and CDR2 sequences are SNHLY and FYNNEI. The CDR3 nucleotides read TGTGCCAGCAGGGCGGGGACTAGCGGCCACTACGAGCAGTACTTC. This gives the protein CASRAGTSGHYEQYF.

V usage is TRBV7-8 and J usage is TRBJ1-1; D is possibly TRBD1 (5 bases). This CDR3 has 15 amino acids. V was shortened by 1 base and J by 1 base, with 10 bases between the two germline ends. The germline CDR1 and CDR2 sequences are SGHVS and FQNEAQ. CDR3 coding DNA: TGTGCCAGCAGCTTAGAGGGGCAGGCGAACACTGAAGCTTTCTTT. Amino acid sequence: CASSLEGQANTEAFF.

The V gene is TRBV9, the J gene TRBJ2-5; TRBD2 might be the D (5 bases). V was cut by 0 bases and J by 1 base, with 10 bases left in between. From germline, CDR1 is SGDLS and CDR2 YYNGEE. This CDR3 is built from 15 residues. This CDR3 reads CASSVDGLPQETQYF. CDR3 bases: TGTGCCAGCAGCGTAGATGGACTGCCCCAAGAGACCCAGTACTTC.

The sample holds a few counts of this clone. The J gene is TRBJ1-2, the V gene TRBV7-2; D may be TRBD1 (6 bases). CDR1 is SGHTA and CDR2 is FQGNSA in the germline V gene. The CDR3 covers 14 residues. Trimming took 5 bases from V and 2 from J, leaving 12 bases between them. The DNA for the CDR3 is TGTGCCAGCAGCCCCCGACAGGCGAACTATGGCTACACCTTC. It encodes CASSPRQANYGYTF.

This clone appeared a single time. The genes are TRBV5-1 and TRBJ2-7, with a tentative D call TRBD1 (5 bases). Germline V gene data show CDR1 as SGHRS and CDR2 as YFSETQ. CDR3 size: 14 residues. Trimming took 0 bases from V and 4 from J, leaving 11 bases between them. CDR3 sequence reads: CASSLGAGFYEQYF. CDR3 sequence (DNA): TGCGCCAGCAGCTTGGGGGCAGGGTTTTACGAGCAGTACTTC.

The genes are TRBV11-3 and TRBJ1-1; the match to TRBD1 covers 7 bases. Trimming removed 7 bases from V and 1 base from J; junction bases left unmatched: 9. Looked up from germline, CDR1 is SGHNT and CDR2 is YENEEA. The CDR3 has 15 residues. Here the CDR3 DNA reads TGTGCCAGCACCCTAACGGGACAGCCGAACACTGAAGCTTTCTTT. It translates to CASTLTGQPNTEAFF. The whole variable domain, filled in from reference TRBV11-3 and TRBJ1-1, reads EAGVVQSPRYKIIEKKQPVAFWCNPISGHNTLYWYLQNLGQGPELLIRYENEEAVDDSQLPKDRFSAERLKGVDSTLKIQPAELGDSAVYLCASTLTGQPNTEAFFGQGTRLTVV.

The CDR3 region has the DNA TGTGCCATTTTTCGCGGGCTGAGCACAGATACGCAGTATTTT. Protein product: CAIFRGLSTDTQYF. The rearrangement links TRBV10-3 to TRBJ2-3; perhaps TRBD2 as D (5 bases). In germline, CDR1 is ENHRY, CDR2 SYGVKD. V was pared by 9 bases and J by 0 bases, with 13 bases between. The CDR3 contains 14 residues.

V usage is TRBV6-4 and J usage is TRBJ2-5; 8 nucleotides match TRBD1. Losses at the gene ends were 2 bases for V and 1 base for J; bases not matched to a gene: 6. The CDR3 is 16 amino acids. Germline CDR1 reads MRHNA; CDR2 reads SNTAGT. CDR3 nucleotides: TGTGCCAGCAGTGACCCGGACAGGGAGCCCCAAGAGACCCAGTACTTC. This encodes CASSDPDREPQETQYF.